The 30 T cell receptor beta chains below all came from one sample that was sequenced in a study of cytomegalovirus exposure and HLA in healthy donors. PCR involved 60 Vbeta and 13 Jbeta primers. The method was immunoSEQ multiplex PCR; TCRdb's version includes in-frame clones alone and lacks a portion of them. Here the sample spans about 270,000 clones, more than 55% being singletons. Source material: PBMCs. These receptors all stem from a female donor in good health and CMV-seronegative.

This clone was counted once. J is TRBJ1-4 and V is TRBV5-1; D is perhaps TRBD1 (6 bases). The CDR3 is 15 residues long. V gave up 4 bases and J gave up 8 bases, with 18 bases separating them. Per the germline V gene, CDR1 is SGHRS and CDR2 is YFSETQ. The CDR3 loop is CASSPGTPQGEKLFF. For the CDR3, the DNA is TGCGCCAGCAGCCCGGGGACACCTCAAGGGGAAAAACTGTTTTTT.

This clone was counted once. The chain combines TRBV10-3 with TRBJ1-4; D ambiguous. Looked up from germline, CDR1 is ENHRY and CDR2 is SYGVKD. The CDR3 length is 15 residues. V was shortened by 3 bases and J by 8 bases, with 16 bases between the two germline ends. This CDR3 is CAISDIPGSWEKLFF. The CDR3 nucleotides are TGTGCCATCAGTGACATACCAGGATCATGGGAAAAACTGTTTTTT.

The CDR3: CASSFLAGFSYEQYF. The CDR3 coding sequence is TGTGCCAGCAGCTTTCTAGCGGGATTTTCCTACGAGCAGTACTTC. V gene TRBV7-9 combines with J gene TRBJ2-7, with 9 nucleotides matching TRBD2. Germline loops: CDR1 SEHNR, CDR2 FQNEAQ (reference sequence). The CDR3 covers 15 residues. V lost 3 bases and J lost 1; bases outside the gene matches: 4.

J is TRBJ2-1 and V is TRBV15; D is perhaps TRBD2 (5 bases). CDR1 and CDR2 from the germline V gene are LNHNV and YYDKDF (reference sequence). Between the trimmed V and J ends, which lost 3 bases and 1 base, there was a span of 10 bases. This CDR3 has 15 amino acids. The CDR3 protein is CATSSASGSYNEQFF. DNA of the CDR3: TGTGCCACCAGCAGTGCGAGCGGATCCTACAATGAGCAGTTCTTC.

V usage is TRBV19 and J usage is TRBJ1-2, with D perhaps TRBD1 (6 bases). The CDR3 has 12 residues. Germline CDR1 is LNHDA and CDR2 is SQIVND (reference sequence). V was cut by 7 bases and J by 3 bases, with 9 bases left in between. The chain's CDR3 is CASKTGDYGYTF. CDR3 nucleotide sequence: TGTGCCAGTAAGACAGGTGACTATGGCTACACCTTC. The entire variable domain, with the rest obtained from reference TRBV19 and TRBJ1-2, is as follows: DGGITQSPKYLFRKEGQNVTLSCEQNLNHDAMYWYRQDPGQGLRLIYYSQIVNDFQKGDIAEGYSVSREKKESFPLTVTSAQKNPTAFYLCASKTGDYGYTFGSGTRLTVV.

The J gene is TRBJ1-5, the V gene TRBV19; D remains unclear. There are 18 residues in the CDR3. Deletions cut 6 bases from V and 0 bases from J, with 21 bases between. The germline gives CDR1 LNHDA, CDR2 SQIVND (reference sequence). Written as DNA, the CDR3 is TGTGCCAGTAGCAAACCCCGTGGCGGATTGTATAGCAATCAGCCCCAGCATTTT. It yields the protein CASSKPRGGLYSNQPQHF.

V is TRBV19 and J is TRBJ1-4, with unresolved D. The V and J ends lost 5 bases and 8 bases respectively, with 9 bases between them. The CDR3 sequence is 12 residues long. Per germline, CDR1 LNHDA and CDR2 SQIVND (reference sequence). The CDR3 DNA is TGTGCCAGTAGTCCGTACCTAGAAAAACTGTTTTTT. Its protein is CASSPYLEKLFF.

The chain couples TRBV11-3 to TRBJ2-1, with 8 positions matching TRBD2. This CDR3 has 16 residues. J was trimmed by 0 bases and V by 5 bases; bases with no gene match: 6. CDR1 and CDR2 (germline): SGHNT, YENEEA. The CDR3 region has the DNA TGTGCCAGCAGCCTTCCGGGACTAGTCTCCTACAATGAGCAGTTCTTC. Protein: CASSLPGLVSYNEQFF. The full variable domain, in which reference TRBV11-3 and TRBJ2-1 provide the parts outside the CDR3, is EAGVVQSPRYKIIEKKQPVAFWCNPISGHNTLYWYLQNLGQGPELLIRYENEEAVDDSQLPKDRFSAERLKGVDSTLKIQPAELGDSAVYLCASSLPGLVSYNEQFFGPGTRLTVL.

The chain joins TRBV2 to TRBJ1-2; 8 bases align to TRBD1. The CDR3 contains 14 residues. Germline assignment: CDR1 SNHLY and CDR2 FYNNEI. The J segment lost 8 bases and the V segment lost 8 bases, leaving 13 bases of the junction unmatched. CDR3 sequence: CASSVDRDLRGYTF. CDR3 DNA: TGTGCCAGCTCCGTGGACAGGGACCTTAGGGGCTACACCTTC.

This clone has a single count. CDR3 bases: TGTGCCAGCAGCTACGGACAGGGTTTAAATACGCAGTATTTT. Encoded protein: CASSYGQGLNTQYF. This sequence joins TRBV5-4 and TRBJ2-3; TRBD1 agrees at 8 bases. CDR3 length equals 14 residues. Trimming cost V 3 bases and J 7 bases; bases outside gene matches: 7. Germline CDR1 reads SGHNT; CDR2 reads YYREEE (reference sequence).

A few counts support this clone. The junction differs from germline at one of its ends, possibly a read error. V usage is TRBV11-3 and J usage is TRBJ2-2; D is unclear. Germline CDR1 is SGHNT and CDR2 is YENEEA. This CDR3 comprises 14 residues. CDR3 nucleotides: TGTGCCAGCAGCTCCCGTTCTTTCCCGTCGTCTTCTATTTTT. This translates into CASSSRSFPSSSIF. The full variable domain, its missing parts supplied by reference TRBV11-3 and TRBJ2-2, is EAGVVQSPRYKIIEKKQPVAFWCNPISGHNTLYWYLQNLGQGPELLIRYENEEAVDDSQLPKDRFSAERLKGVDSTLKIQPAELGDSAVYLCASSSRSFPSSSIFGEGSRLTVL.

This chain uses TRBV28 with TRBJ2-7; 15 bases align to TRBD2. This CDR3 spans 17 amino acids. The V gene's germline CDR1 is MDHEN and CDR2 SYDVKM. The J segment lost 0 bases and the V segment lost 6 bases, leaving 6 bases of the junction unmatched. The CDR3 DNA is TGTGCCAGCAGGCGGACTAGCGGGAGGGGCCACTCCTACGAGCAGTACTTC. Translated: CASRRTSGRGHSYEQYF.

The gene calls are TRBV11-3 and TRBJ2-1; D is perhaps TRBD1 (6 bases). CDR3 length: 16 amino acids. The germline CDR1 and CDR2 sequences are SGHNT and YENEEA. V gave up 0 bases and J gave up 0 bases, with 9 bases separating them. The CDR3 loop reads CASSLEGTLSYNEQFF. The CDR3 DNA reads TGTGCCAGCAGCTTAGAGGGGACACTCTCCTACAATGAGCAGTTCTTC.

The chain has TRBV10-1 and TRBJ2-7; 8 nucleotides line up with TRBD2. CDR3 length equals 13 residues. Germline lookup yields CDR1 WNHNN and CDR2 SYGVQD (reference sequence). The V segment lost 8 bases and the J segment 5 bases; nucleotides outside the gene matches: 8. The CDR3 here is CASSREGYHEQYF. Written as DNA, the CDR3 is TGCGCCAGCTCCCGGGAGGGTTACCACGAGCAGTACTTC.

The rearrangement joins TRBV30 to TRBJ2-7, with 8 bases lining up with TRBD1. This CDR3 has 14 amino acids. The germline CDR1 and CDR2 sequences are GTSNPN and SVGIG (reference sequence). V gave up 4 bases and J gave up 6 bases; unmatched junction bases: 11. For the CDR3, the DNA is TGTGCCTGGATAGGATCAGGGGGCGCGACCGAGCAGTACTTC. Translation: CAWIGSGGATEQYF.

J is TRBJ2-1 and V is TRBV7-9; a possible D gene is TRBD2 (5 bases). The CDR3 is 18 residues long. Germline V gives CDR1 SEHNR, CDR2 FQNEAQ (reference sequence). Trimming cost V 2 bases and J 0 bases, with 17 bases left between them. CDR3 coding DNA: TGTGCCAGCAGCTTAAGCGGTTACAGTAAAAGCTCCTACAATGAGCAGTTCTTC. It translates to CASSLSGYSKSSYNEQFF.

The CDR3 nucleotides read TGCGCCAGCAGCCAAGATCTGGGACTCGAGCAGTTCTTC. Translating gives CASSQDLGLEQFF. This rearrangement joins TRBV4-1 to TRBJ2-1, with D possibly being TRBD2 (6 bases). Germline V gene sequence: CDR1 MGHRA, CDR2 YSYEKL. The CDR3 is made up of 13 amino acids. Trimming removed 0 bases from V and 10 bases from J, with 10 bases in between.

This chain joins TRBV6-1 and TRBJ2-5; D not certain. The V gene's germline CDR1 is MNHNS and CDR2 SASEGT. The CDR3 is 11 residues long. V lost 3 bases and J 5 bases, leaving 4 bases between the germline ends. DNA for the CDR3: TGTGCCAGCAGTGATCTCGAGACCCAGTACTTC. Amino acid sequence: CASSDLETQYF.

The rearrangement joins TRBV15 to TRBJ2-5; D gene unclear. Germline V gene lookup returns CDR1 LNHNV and CDR2 YYDKDF (reference sequence). The CDR3 is 16 amino acids. With 0 bases removed from V and 5 bases from J, the gap between germline ends came to 16 bases. In DNA, the CDR3 is TGTGCCACCAGCAGAGATCGTTCGACCCTGGAGGAGACCCAGTACTTC. It is translated as CATSRDRSTLEETQYF.

The chain uses TRBV19 and TRBJ2-5, with TRBD2 as a possible D gene (6 bases). V lost 5 bases and J 5 bases, leaving 21 bases between the germline ends. The length of the CDR3 is 16 residues. Germline-derived CDR1 and CDR2 are LNHDA and SQIVND (reference sequence). The CDR3 DNA follows: TGTGCCAGTAGTCCCACTCAGGTGCGGGGTAGGGAGACCCAGTACTTC. Translating it yields CASSPTQVRGRETQYF.

This chain uses TRBV28 with TRBJ2-2, with a tentative D call TRBD2 (6 bases). Deletions cut 6 bases from V and 4 bases from J, with 9 bases between. The CDR3 length is 13 residues. CDR1 and CDR2 from the germline V gene are MDHEN and SYDVKM. The CDR3 nucleotides are TGTGCCAGCAGCCTGCGGGGCACCGGGGAGCTGTTTTTT. This gives the protein CASSLRGTGELFF.

J is TRBJ2-7 and V is TRBV29-1; D possibly corresponds to TRBD1 (6 bases). CDR1 and CDR2 (germline): SQVTM, ANQGSEA. This CDR3 has 12 amino acids. The ends were cut back, 0 bases at V and 3 bases at J, with 6 bases in the middle. CDR3 DNA sequence: TGCAGCGTTGAAGAACAGGGCTACGAGCAGTACTTC. This gives the protein CSVEEQGYEQYF.

This chain links TRBV11-1 with TRBJ2-5, with 7 nucleotides matching TRBD2. There are 15 residues in the CDR3. After removal of 6 bases from V and 1 base from J, the junction contained 8 bases not matched to a gene. CDR1 is SGHAT, CDR2 FQDESV, per germline (reference sequence). CDR3 residues: CASRTASGLQETQYF. CDR3 DNA sequence: TGTGCCAGCAGAACGGCTAGCGGACTCCAAGAGACCCAGTACTTC. Together with reference TRBV11-1 and TRBJ2-5, the CDR3 gives the full variable domain: EAEVAQSPRYKITEKSQAVAFWCDPISGHATLYWYRQILGQGPELLVQFQDESVVDDSQLPKDRFSAERLKGVDSTLKIQPAELGDSAMYLCASRTASGLQETQYFGPGTRLLVL.

In its sample, this clone was seen once. The chain employs TRBV10-2 and TRBJ2-1; TRBD2 matches 13 bases. The CDR3 runs 14 residues. V lost 9 bases, J lost 3 bases, and 2 bases stayed unmatched. Germline V CDR1 and CDR2: WSHSY, SAAADI. CDR3 DNA: TGCGCCAGTGGGACTAGCGGGGACTACAATGAGCAGTTCTTC. Translation: CASGTSGDYNEQFF.

This clone came up once. This chain joins TRBV11-3 and TRBJ2-7, with 7 bases that match TRBD1. Trimming cost V 1 base and J 4 bases; bases outside gene matches: 1. This CDR3 contains 13 residues. Germline V gene sequence: CDR1 SGHNT, CDR2 YENEEA. CDR3 amino acids: CASSLATGYEQYF. For the CDR3, the DNA is TGTGCCAGCAGCTTAGCGACAGGGTACGAGCAGTACTTC.

This clone was counted between two and nine times. The chain joins TRBV10-1 to TRBJ2-7, with unresolved D. Germline loops: CDR1 WNHNN, CDR2 SYGVQD (reference sequence). This CDR3 has 13 amino acids. Trimming stripped 2 bases from V and 3 bases from J, with 8 bases between. CDR3 residues: CASSEGPLYEQYF. The CDR3 nucleotides read TGCGCCAGCAGTGAGGGGCCCCTCTACGAGCAGTACTTC.

This chain links TRBV7-9 with TRBJ2-7; 12 positions agree with TRBD2. The V gene end was trimmed by 5 bases and the J gene end by 6 bases; junction bases not matched to a gene: 14. Per the germline V gene, CDR1 is SEHNR and CDR2 is FQNEAQ (reference sequence). There are 17 residues in the CDR3. The CDR3 nucleotides are TGTGCCAGCAGCCCACCGACGAGACTAGCGGGAGTGGTCGAGCAGTACTTC. Its protein is CASSPPTRLAGVVEQYF.

This chain uses TRBV27 with TRBJ2-1; TRBD2 matches 10 bases. J gave up 7 bases and V 7 bases, and 10 bases lay outside the gene matches. Germline V gives CDR1 MNHEY, CDR2 SMNVEV (reference sequence). The CDR3 is 15 residues long. The CDR3: CASTEGLAGVNEQFF. The CDR3, as DNA: TGTGCCAGCACCGAGGGGCTAGCGGGAGTGAATGAGCAGTTCTTC.

This clone has just one count. V and J are TRBV6-5 and TRBJ1-1; D is possibly TRBD1 (5 bases). This CDR3 spans 15 amino acids. Germline V gene lookup returns CDR1 MNHEY and CDR2 SVGAGI. V was shortened by 5 bases and J by 1 base, with 14 bases between the two germline ends. The chain's CDR3 is CASSRPGGRNTEAFF. As DNA, the CDR3 is TGTGCCAGCAGTAGACCCGGGGGTCGGAACACTGAAGCTTTCTTT.

The gene calls are TRBV6-1 and TRBJ2-7; D is undetermined. Deletions cut 3 bases from V and 6 bases from J, with 15 bases between. CDR1 and CDR2 (germline): MNHNS, SASEGT. The CDR3 has 14 residues. CDR3 amino acids: CASSDRPGVREQYF. In DNA form, the CDR3 reads TGTGCCAGCAGTGACCGGCCGGGTGTTCGCGAGCAGTACTTC.